This TCR beta chain originates from a study of blood T cell repertoires in COVID-19. About the study: There were acute and convalescent COVID-19 samples, and they came from the United States, Italy and Spain. In each case, the material was cDNA or gDNA derived from T cells, B-cell-depleted T cells, or PBMCs.

Losses at the gene ends were 4 bases for V and 5 bases for J; bases not matched to a gene: 7. This CDR3 is built from 14 residues. CDR1 and CDR2 from the germline V gene are SGHAT and FQNNGV. As handled by the study authors: Estimates of nucleated cell counts were drawn from the amplification of reference gene primers. Repertoires were generated with immunoSEQ multiplex PCR, while TCRdb's copy carries only in-frame clones and drops some. V and J calls and clone size are those listed in that table; D and trimming were worked out from the DNA. The sample contains 270,000 or so clones, 86% of which appear only once.

This rearrangement joins TRBV11-2 to TRBJ1-1, with 7 bases fitting TRBD1. The sample consisted of peripheral blood. This TCR came from a middle-aged man with active or convalescent COVID-19. Written as DNA, the CDR3 is TGTGCCAGCAGCTACTACGGGACAGTGACTGAAGCTTTCTTT. Its translation: CASSYYGTVTEAFF. The entire variable domain, with the rest obtained from reference TRBV11-2 and TRBJ1-1, is as follows: EAGVAQSPRYKIIEKRQSVAFWCNPISGHATLYWYQQILGQGPKLLIQFQNNGVVDDSQLPKDRFSAERLKGVDSTLKIQPAKLEDSAVYLCASSYYGTVTEAFFGQGTRLTVV.